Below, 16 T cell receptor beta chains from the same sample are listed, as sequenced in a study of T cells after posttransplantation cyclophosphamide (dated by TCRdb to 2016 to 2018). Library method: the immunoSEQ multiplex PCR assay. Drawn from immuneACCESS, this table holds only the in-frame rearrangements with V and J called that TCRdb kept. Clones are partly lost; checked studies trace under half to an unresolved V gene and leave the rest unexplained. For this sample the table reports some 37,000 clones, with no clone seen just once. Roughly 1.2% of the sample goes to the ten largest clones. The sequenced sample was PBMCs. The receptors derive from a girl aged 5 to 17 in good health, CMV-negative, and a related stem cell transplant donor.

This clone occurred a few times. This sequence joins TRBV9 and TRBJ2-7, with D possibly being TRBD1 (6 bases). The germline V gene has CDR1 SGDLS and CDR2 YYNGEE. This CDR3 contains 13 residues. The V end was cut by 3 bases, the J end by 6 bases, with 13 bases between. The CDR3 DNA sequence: TGTGCCAGCAGCGCAGATGACAGGTCCGAGCAGTACTTC. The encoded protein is CASSADDRSEQYF.

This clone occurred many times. CDR3 amino acids: CASSDSSGGATDTQYF. CDR3 nucleotide sequence: TGTGCCAGCAGTGACTCGAGCGGGGGGGCCACAGATACGCAGTATTTT. The chain recombines TRBV6-4 with TRBJ2-3, with 10 nucleotides matching TRBD2. The CDR3 contains 16 residues. The junction had 2 bases not matched to a gene; V was cut back by 0 bases and J by 2 bases. The germline V gene encodes CDR1 MRHNA and CDR2 SNTAGT.

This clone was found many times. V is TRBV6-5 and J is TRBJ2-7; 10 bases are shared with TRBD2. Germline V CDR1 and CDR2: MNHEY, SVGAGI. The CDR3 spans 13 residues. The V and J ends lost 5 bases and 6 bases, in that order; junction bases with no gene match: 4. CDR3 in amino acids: CASSLAGAFEQYF. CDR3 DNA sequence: TGTGCCAGCAGTCTAGCGGGAGCTTTCGAGCAGTACTTC.

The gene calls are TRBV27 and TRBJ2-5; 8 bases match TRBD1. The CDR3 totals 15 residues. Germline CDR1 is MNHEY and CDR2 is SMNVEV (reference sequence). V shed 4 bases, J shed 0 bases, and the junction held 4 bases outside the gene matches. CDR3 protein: CASSSRDRYQETQYF. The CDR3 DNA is TGTGCCAGCAGTTCCCGGGACAGGTACCAAGAGACCCAGTACTTC.

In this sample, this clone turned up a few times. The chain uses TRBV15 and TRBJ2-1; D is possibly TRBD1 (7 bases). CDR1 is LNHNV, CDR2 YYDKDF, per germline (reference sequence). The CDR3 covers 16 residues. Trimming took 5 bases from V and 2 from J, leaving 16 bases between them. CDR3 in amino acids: CATSARDSEPYNEQFF. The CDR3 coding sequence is TGTGCCACCAGCGCGCGGGACAGCGAACCCTACAATGAGCAGTTCTTC.

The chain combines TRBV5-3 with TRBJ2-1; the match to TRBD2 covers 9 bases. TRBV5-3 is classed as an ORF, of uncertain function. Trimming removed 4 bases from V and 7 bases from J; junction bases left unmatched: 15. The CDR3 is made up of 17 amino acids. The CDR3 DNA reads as TGTGCCAGAAGCCCCAGTCCCCCGCGGGGGGGCGGAAATGAGCAGTTCTTC. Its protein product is CARSPSPPRGGGNEQFF.

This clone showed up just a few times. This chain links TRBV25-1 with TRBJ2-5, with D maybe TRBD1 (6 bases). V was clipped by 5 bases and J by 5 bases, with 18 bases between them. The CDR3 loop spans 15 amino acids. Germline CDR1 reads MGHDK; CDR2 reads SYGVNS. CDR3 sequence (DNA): TGTGCCAGCAGTTGGGGGCAGGGGAAGAGGGAGACCCAGTACTTC. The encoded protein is CASSWGQGKRETQYF.

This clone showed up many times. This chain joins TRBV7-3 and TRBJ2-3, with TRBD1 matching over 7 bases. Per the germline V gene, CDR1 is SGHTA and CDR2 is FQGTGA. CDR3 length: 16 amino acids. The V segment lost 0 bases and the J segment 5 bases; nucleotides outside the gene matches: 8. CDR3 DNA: TGTGCCAGCAGCTTAACCGACAGGGAAGGTGGAGATACGCAGTATTTT. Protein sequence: CASSLTDREGGDTQYF.

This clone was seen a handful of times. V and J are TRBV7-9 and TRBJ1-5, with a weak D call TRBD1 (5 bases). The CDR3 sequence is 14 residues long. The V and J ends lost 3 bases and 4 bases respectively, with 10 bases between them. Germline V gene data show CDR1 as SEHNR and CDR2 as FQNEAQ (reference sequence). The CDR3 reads CASSFAGPNQPQHF. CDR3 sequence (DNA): TGTGCCAGCAGCTTCGCGGGACCTAATCAGCCCCAGCATTTT.

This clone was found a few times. CDR3 DNA sequence: TGTGCCAGCAGTTTAGCCGGACAGAATAATCAGCCCCAGCATTTT. It encodes CASSLAGQNNQPQHF. The chain joins TRBV28 to TRBJ1-5, with a tentative D call TRBD1 (6 bases). CDR3 length: 15 amino acids. Germline V gene data show CDR1 as MDHEN and CDR2 as SYDVKM. V was cut by 2 bases and J by 4 bases, with 12 bases left in between.

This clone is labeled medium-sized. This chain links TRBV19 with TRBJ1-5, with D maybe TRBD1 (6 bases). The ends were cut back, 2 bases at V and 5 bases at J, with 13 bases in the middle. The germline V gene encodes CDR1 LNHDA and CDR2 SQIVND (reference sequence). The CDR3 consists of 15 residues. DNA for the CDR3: TGTGCCAGTAGTATACAGGACAGAGGGTATCAGCCCCAGCATTTT. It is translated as CASSIQDRGYQPQHF. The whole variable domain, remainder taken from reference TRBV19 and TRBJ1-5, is DGGITQSPKYLFRKEGQNVTLSCEQNLNHDAMYWYRQDPGQGLRLIYYSQIVNDFQKGDIAEGYSVSREKKESFPLTVTSAQKNPTAFYLCASSIQDRGYQPQHFGDGTRLSIL.

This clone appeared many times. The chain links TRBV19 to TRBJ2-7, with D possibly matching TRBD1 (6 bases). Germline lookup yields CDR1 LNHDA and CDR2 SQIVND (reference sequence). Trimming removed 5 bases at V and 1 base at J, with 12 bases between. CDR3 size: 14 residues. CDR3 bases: TGTGCCAGTAGTCCAGGGGTAGGGTCCTACGAGCAGTACTTC. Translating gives CASSPGVGSYEQYF.

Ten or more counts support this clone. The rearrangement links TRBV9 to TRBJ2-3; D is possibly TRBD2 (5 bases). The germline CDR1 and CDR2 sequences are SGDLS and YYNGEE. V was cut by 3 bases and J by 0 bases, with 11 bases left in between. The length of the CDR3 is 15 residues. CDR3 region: CASSESGSSTDTQYF. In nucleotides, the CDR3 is TGTGCCAGCAGCGAGAGCGGTTCTAGCACAGATACGCAGTATTTT.

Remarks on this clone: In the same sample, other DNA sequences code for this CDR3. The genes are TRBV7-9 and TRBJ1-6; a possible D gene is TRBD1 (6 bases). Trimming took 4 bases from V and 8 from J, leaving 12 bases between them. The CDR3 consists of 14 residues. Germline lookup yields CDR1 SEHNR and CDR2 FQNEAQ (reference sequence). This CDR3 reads CASSSGVSDSPLHF. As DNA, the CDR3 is TGTGCCAGCAGCTCAGGGGTATCGGATTCACCCCTCCACTTT.

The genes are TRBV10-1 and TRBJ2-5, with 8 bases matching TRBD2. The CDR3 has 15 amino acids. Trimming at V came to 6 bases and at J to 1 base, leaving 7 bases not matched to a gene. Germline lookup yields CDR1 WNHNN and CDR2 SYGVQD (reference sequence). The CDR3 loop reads CASSPGGAPQETQYF. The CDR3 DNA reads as TGCGCCAGCAGCCCGGGGGGGGCCCCCCAAGAGACCCAGTACTTC.

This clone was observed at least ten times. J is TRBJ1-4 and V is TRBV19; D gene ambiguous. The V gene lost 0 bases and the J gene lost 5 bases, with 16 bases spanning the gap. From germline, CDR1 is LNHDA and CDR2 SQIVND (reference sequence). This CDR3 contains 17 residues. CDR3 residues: CASSIDRNRRVNEKLFF. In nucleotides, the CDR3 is TGTGCCAGTAGTATAGATCGGAACCGACGGGTAAATGAAAAACTGTTTTTT.